This T cell receptor (beta chain) was obtained from a study of blood T cell repertoires in COVID-19. Turning to the study itself: Acute and convalescent COVID-19 samples came from the United States, Italy and Spain. From T cells, B-cell-depleted T cells, or PBMCs came the material, which was cDNA or gDNA.

Deletions cut 2 bases from V and 0 bases from J, with 5 bases between. Germline loops: CDR1 SGHNT, CDR2 YENEEA. The CDR3 covers 15 residues. In the original analysis: Nucleated cell number was recorded as an estimate derived from reference gene primer amplification. Only in-frame clones appear in the TCRdb table, and some are missing; sequencing was by immunoSEQ multiplex PCR. That table is the source of V, J and clone size, and D and trimming were worked out from the DNA. The sample consists of some 220,000 clones, roughly 86% of them appearing once. The rearrangement uses TRBV11-3 and TRBJ2-6, with no clear D. The sequence came from a man between 45 and 60 years old with acute or convalescent COVID-19. Sequenced: peripheral blood. CDR3 nucleotides: TGTGCCAGCAGCTTAATGAGCTCTGGGGCCAACGTCCTGACTTTC. Its protein product is CASSLMSSGANVLTF.